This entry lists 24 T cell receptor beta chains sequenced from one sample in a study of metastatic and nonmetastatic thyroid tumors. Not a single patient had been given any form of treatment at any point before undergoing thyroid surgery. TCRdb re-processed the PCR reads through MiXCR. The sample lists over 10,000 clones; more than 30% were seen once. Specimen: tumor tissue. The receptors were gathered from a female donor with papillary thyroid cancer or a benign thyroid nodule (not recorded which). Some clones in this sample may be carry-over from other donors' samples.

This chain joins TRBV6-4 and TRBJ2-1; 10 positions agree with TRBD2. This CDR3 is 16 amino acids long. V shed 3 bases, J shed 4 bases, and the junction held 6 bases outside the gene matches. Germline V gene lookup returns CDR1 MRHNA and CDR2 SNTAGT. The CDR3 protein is CASSEAAGGGYNEQFF. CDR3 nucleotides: TGTGCCAGCAGTGAGGCAGCGGGAGGGGGGTACAATGAGCAGTTCTTC.

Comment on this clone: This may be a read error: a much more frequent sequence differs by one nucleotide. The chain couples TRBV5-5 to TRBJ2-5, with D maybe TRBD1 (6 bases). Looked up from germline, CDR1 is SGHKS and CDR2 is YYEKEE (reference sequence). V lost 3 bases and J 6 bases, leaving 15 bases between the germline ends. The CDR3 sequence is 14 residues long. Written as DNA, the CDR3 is TGTGCCAGCAGCTCCTGTACAGGGCAGAAGACCCAGTACTTC. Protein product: CASSSCTGQKTQYF. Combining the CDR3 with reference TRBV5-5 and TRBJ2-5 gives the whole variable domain DAGVTQSPTHLIKTRGQQVTLRCSPISGHKSVSWYQQVLGQGPQFIFQYYEKEERGRGNFPDRFSARQFPNYSSELNVNALLLGDSALYLCASSSCTGQKTQYFGPGTRLLVL.

CDR3 sequence: CASSLTGGGNTIYF. CDR3 sequence (DNA): TGTGCCAGCAGCCTGACAGGGGGCGGAAACACCATATATTTT. The chain joins TRBV7-3 to TRBJ1-3; 10 bases map to TRBD1. The J segment lost 4 bases and the V segment lost 5 bases, leaving 2 bases of the junction unmatched. The CDR3 is made up of 14 amino acids. Per germline, CDR1 SGHTA and CDR2 FQGTGA.

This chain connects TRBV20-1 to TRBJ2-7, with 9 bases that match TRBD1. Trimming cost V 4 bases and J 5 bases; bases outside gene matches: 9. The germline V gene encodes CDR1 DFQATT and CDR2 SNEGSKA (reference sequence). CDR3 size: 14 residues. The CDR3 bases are TGCAGTGCTACTCGGGACAGGGATATGAACGAGCAGTACTTC. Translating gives CSATRDRDMNEQYF.

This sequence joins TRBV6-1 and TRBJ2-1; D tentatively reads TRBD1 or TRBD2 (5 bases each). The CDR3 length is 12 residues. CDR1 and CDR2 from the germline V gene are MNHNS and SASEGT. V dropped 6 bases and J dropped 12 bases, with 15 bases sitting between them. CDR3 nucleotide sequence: TGTGCCAGCAGCTTAGGGGTCGCGGGGCAGTTCTTC. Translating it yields CASSLGVAGQFF.

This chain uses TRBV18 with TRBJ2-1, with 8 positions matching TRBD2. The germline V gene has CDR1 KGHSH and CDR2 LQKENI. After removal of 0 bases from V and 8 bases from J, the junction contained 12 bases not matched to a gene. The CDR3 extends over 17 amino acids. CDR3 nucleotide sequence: TGTGCCAGCTCACCACCGCTCGGCCAGCGGGAGTGGGATGAGCAGTTCTTC. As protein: CASSPPLGQREWDEQFF.

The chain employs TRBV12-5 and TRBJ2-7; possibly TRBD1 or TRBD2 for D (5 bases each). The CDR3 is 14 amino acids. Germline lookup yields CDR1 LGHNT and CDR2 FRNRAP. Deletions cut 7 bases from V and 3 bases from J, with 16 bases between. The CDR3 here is CASAHGTGNYEQYF. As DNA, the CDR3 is TGTGCTAGTGCCCACGGGACGGGGAACTACGAGCAGTACTTC.

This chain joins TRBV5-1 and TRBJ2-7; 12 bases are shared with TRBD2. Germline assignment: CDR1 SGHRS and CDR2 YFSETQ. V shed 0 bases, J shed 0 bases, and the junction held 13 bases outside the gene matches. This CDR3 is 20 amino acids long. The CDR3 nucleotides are TGCGCCAGCAGCTTGGCCCCTAGCGGGAGGGCTCGAGTGAGCTCCTACGAGCAGTACTTC. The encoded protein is CASSLAPSGRARVSSYEQYF.

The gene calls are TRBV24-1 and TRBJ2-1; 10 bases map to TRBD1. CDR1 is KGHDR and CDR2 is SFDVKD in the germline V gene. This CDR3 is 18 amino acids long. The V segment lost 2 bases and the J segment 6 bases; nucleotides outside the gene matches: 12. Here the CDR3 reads CATSDWGMSGTGANEQFF. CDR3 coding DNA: TGTGCCACCAGTGATTGGGGGATGTCCGGGACAGGGGCCAATGAGCAGTTCTTC.

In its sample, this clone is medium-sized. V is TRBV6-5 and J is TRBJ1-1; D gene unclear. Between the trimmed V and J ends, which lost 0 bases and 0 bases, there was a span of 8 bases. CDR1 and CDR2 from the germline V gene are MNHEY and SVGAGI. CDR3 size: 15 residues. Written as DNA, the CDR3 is TGTGCCAGCAGTTACTCCCGCAGCTTGAACACTGAAGCTTTCTTT. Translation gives CASSYSRSLNTEAFF.

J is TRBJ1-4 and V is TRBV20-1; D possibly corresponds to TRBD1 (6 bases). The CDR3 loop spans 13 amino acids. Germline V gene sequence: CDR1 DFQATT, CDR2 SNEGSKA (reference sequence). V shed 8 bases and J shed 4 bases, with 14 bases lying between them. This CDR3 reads CSPYRDFNEKLFF. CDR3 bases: TGCAGTCCATACAGGGACTTTAATGAAAAACTGTTTTTT.

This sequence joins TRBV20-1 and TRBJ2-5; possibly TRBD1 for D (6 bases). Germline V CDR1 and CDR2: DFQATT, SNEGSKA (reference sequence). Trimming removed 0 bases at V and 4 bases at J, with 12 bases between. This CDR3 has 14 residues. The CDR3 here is CSAREGGSRETQYF. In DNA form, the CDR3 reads TGCAGTGCTAGAGAAGGGGGATCAAGAGAGACCCAGTACTTC.

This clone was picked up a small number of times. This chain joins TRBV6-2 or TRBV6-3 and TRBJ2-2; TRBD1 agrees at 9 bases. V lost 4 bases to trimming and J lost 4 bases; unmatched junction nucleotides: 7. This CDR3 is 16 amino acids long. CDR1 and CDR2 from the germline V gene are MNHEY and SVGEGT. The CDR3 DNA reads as TGTGCCAGCAGTTTGTCCGGGACAGGGCCCACCGGGGAGCTGTTTTTT. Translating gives CASSLSGTGPTGELFF.

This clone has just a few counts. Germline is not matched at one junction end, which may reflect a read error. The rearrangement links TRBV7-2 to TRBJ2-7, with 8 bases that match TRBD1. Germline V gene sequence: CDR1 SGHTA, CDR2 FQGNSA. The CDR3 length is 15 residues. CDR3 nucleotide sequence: TGTGCCAGCAGCCCCACCTTTGGACAGGGCTACGAGCATTACTTC. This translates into CASSPTFGQGYEHYF.

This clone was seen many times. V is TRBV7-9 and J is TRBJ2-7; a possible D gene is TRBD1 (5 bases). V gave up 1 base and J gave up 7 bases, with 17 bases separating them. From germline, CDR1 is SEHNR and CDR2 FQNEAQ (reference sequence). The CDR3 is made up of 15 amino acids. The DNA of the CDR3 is TGTGCCAGCAGCTTAGTTGGGCAGGGTTTCGGAGAGCAGTACTTC. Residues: CASSLVGQGFGEQYF. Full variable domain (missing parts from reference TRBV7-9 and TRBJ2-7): DTGVSQNPRHKITKRGQNVTFRCDPISEHNRLYWYRQTLGQGPEFLTYFQNEAQLEKSRLLSDRFSAERPKGSFSTLEIQRTEQGDSAMYLCASSLVGQGFGEQYFGPGTRLTVT.

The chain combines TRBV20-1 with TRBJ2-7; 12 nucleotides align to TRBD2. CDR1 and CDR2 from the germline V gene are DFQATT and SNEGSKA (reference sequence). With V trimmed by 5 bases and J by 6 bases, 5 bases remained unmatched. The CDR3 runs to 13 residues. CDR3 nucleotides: TGCAGTGCTGACATGACTAGCGGGAGCGAGCAGTACTTC. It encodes CSADMTSGSEQYF.

The CDR3 is CASSQELAGGTDTQYF. CDR3 DNA: TGCGCCAGCAGCCAAGAACTAGCGGGGGGCACAGATACGCAGTATTTT. The chain carries TRBV4-3 and TRBJ2-3, with 11 positions matching TRBD2. The CDR3 is made up of 16 amino acids. After removal of 0 bases from V and 1 base from J, the junction contained 0 bases not matched to a gene. From germline, CDR1 is LGHNA and CDR2 YSLEER.

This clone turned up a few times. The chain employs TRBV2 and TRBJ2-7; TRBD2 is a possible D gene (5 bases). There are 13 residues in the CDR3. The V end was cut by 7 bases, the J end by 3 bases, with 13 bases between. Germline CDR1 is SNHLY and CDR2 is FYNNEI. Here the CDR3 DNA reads TGTGCCAGCACCGACTGGAGGAGCTACGAGCAGTACTTC. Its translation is CASTDWRSYEQYF.

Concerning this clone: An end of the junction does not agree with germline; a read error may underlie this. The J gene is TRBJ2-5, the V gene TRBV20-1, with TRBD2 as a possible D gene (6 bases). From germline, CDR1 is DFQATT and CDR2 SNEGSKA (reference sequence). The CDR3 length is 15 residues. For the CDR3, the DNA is TGCAGTGCTGGAGATGGGCGGGGCAACCAAGAGACCCAGTACTTC. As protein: CSAGDGRGNQETQYF.

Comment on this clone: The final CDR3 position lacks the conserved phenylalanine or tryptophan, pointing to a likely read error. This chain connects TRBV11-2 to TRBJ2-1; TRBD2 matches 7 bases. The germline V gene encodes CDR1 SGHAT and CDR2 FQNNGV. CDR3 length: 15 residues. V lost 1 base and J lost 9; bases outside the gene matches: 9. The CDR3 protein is CASSLVRGSSGEQFL. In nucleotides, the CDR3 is TGTGCCAGCAGCTTAGTCCGCGGGTCTAGCGGTGAGCAGTTCCTC.

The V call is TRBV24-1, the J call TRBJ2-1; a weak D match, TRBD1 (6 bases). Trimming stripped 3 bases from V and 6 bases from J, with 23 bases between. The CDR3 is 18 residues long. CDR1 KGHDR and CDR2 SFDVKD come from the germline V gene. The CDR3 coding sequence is TGTGCCACCAGTGATGGGGGTAGGTCCGGGACATGGGCCAATGAGCAGTTCTTC. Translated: CATSDGGRSGTWANEQFF.

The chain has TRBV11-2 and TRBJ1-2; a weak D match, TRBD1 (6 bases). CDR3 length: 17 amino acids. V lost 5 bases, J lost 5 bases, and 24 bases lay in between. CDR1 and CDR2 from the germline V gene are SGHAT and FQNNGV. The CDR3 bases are TGTGCCAGCAGCCCCCGCCCGACAGGTTTAAAGGGGTATGGCTACACCTTC. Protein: CASSPRPTGLKGYGYTF.

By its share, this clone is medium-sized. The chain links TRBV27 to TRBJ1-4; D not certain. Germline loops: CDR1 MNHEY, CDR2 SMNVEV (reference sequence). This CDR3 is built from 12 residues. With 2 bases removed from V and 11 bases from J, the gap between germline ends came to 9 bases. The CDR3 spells CASSLNSGKLFF. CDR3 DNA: TGTGCCAGCAGTTTAAATTCGGGGAAACTGTTTTTT.

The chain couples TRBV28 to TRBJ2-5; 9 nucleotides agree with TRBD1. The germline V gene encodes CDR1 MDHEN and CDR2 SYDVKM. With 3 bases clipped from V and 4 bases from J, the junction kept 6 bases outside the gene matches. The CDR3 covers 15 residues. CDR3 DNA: TGTGCCAGCAGTTTTGAACAGGGGGCAGGAGAGACCCAGTACTTC. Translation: CASSFEQGAGETQYF.